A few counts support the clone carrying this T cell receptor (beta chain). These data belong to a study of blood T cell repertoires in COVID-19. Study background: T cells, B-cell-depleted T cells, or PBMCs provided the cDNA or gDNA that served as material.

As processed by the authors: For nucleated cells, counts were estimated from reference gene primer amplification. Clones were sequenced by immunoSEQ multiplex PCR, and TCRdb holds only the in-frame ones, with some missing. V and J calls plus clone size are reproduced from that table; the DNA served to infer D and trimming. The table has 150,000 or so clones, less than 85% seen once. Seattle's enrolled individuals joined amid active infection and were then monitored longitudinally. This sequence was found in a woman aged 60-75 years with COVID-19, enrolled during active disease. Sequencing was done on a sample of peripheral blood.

The CDR3 nucleotides are TGTGCCAGCCAGCAGCACTGGGACAGGGATGGGCTGACCCAGTACTTC. It codes for CASQQHWDRDGLTQYF. This sequence joins TRBV5-5 and TRBJ2-5; TRBD1 agrees at 9 bases. Trimming removed 7 bases from V and 7 bases from J; junction bases left unmatched: 17. In germline, CDR1 is SGHKS, CDR2 YYEKEE (reference sequence). The CDR3 length is 16 residues.